This note documents a single T cell receptor beta chain sequence. This sample was included in a study of cytomegalovirus exposure and HLA in healthy donors. Vbeta (60) and Jbeta (13) primers were used in the PCR. Libraries were prepared by immunoSEQ multiplex PCR; TCRdb keeps only in-frame clonotypes and omits some of them. The sample yields approximately 180,000 clones, over 75% seen once. CDR3 size: 17 residues. From germline, CDR1 is MNHNS and CDR2 SASEGT. The V gene lost 3 bases and the J gene lost 4 bases, with 16 bases spanning the gap. The V gene is TRBV6-1, the J gene TRBJ2-6, with D perhaps matching TRBD2 (6 bases). The specimen was PBMCs. The receptor comes from a girl under three years old in good health and CMV-seronegative. The CDR3 protein is CASSEDFRGAGANVLTF. The CDR3 DNA is TGTGCCAGCAGTGAGGATTTTCGCGGGGCGGGGGCCAACGTCCTGACTTTC.